These 13 T cell receptor beta chains came from one sample sequenced in a study of blood T cell repertoires in COVID-19. TCRdb's copy holds only in-frame clones and misses some; the assay was immunoSEQ multiplex PCR. In the table there are 140,000 to 150,000 clones, roughly four fifths of which are singletons. The specimen sequenced was peripheral blood. The receptor set was obtained from a human donor with acute or convalescent COVID-19. The donor label of this sample is uncertain.

The V gene is TRBV6-5, the J gene TRBJ1-3; D remains ambiguous. The V gene's germline CDR1 is MNHEY and CDR2 SVGAGI. The V and J ends lost 7 bases and 2 bases respectively, with 12 bases between them. There are 14 residues in the CDR3. CDR3 residues: CASTRGEAGNTIYF. The CDR3 bases are TGTGCCAGCACCCGAGGTGAAGCTGGAAACACCATATATTTT.

A single count supports this clone. The chain employs TRBV5-1 and TRBJ1-1, with 10 bases fitting TRBD1. The germline CDR1 and CDR2 sequences are SGHRS and YFSETQ. The ends lost 6 bases at V and 3 bases at J; junction bases unmatched: 5. The CDR3 runs 14 residues. In DNA form, the CDR3 reads TGCGCCAGCATGGCGGACAGGGGGGACACTGAAGCTTTCTTT. Encoded protein: CASMADRGDTEAFF.

V and J are TRBV27 and TRBJ2-7; 8 bases are shared with TRBD1. The V gene's germline CDR1 is MNHEY and CDR2 SMNVEV (reference sequence). The V gene end was trimmed by 6 bases and the J gene end by 5 bases; junction bases not matched to a gene: 6. The CDR3 covers 13 residues. CDR3: CASRSRQGNEQYF. The CDR3 DNA reads TGTGCCAGCAGGTCAAGACAGGGGAACGAGCAGTACTTC.

The chain recombines TRBV5-1 with TRBJ2-7; the match to TRBD2 covers 10 bases. V was pared by 3 bases and J by 0 bases, with 9 bases of the junction left unmatched. CDR1 is SGHRS, CDR2 YFSETQ, per germline. This CDR3 contains 17 residues. In nucleotides, the CDR3 is TGCGCCAGCAGCTCTGATGGACTAGCGGAGAGCTCCTACGAGCAGTACTTC. Protein: CASSSDGLAESSYEQYF.

This clone was found once. The V and J genes are TRBV4-3 and TRBJ1-2; D gene ambiguous. There are 15 residues in the CDR3. CDR1 and CDR2 from the germline V gene are LGHNA and YSLEER. Trimming removed 0 bases from V and 8 bases from J, with 16 bases in between. CDR3: CASSQDRKGARGYTF. The CDR3 DNA follows: TGCGCCAGCAGCCAAGATCGTAAAGGCGCGAGGGGCTACACCTTC.

In its sample, this clone was seen many times. The chain combines TRBV7-9 with TRBJ1-5, with D possibly TRBD1 on 5 matching bases. This CDR3 region has 13 residues. V was trimmed by 5 bases and J by 5 bases, leaving 10 bases between them. Germline-derived CDR1 and CDR2 are SEHNR and FQNEAQ (reference sequence). The CDR3: CASSPARDQPQHF. The CDR3 region has the DNA TGTGCCAGCAGCCCAGCCAGGGATCAGCCCCAGCATTTT.

V gene TRBV28 combines with J gene TRBJ1-2; 7 bases are a match to TRBD1. The CDR3 loop spans 14 amino acids. The V segment lost 6 bases and the J segment 7 bases; nucleotides outside the gene matches: 11. Germline loops: CDR1 MDHEN, CDR2 SYDVKM. The CDR3 coding sequence is TGTGCCAGCAGGCCCACAGGGGAGAAAGGTGGCTACACCTTC. It codes for CASRPTGEKGGYTF.

This rearrangement joins TRBV5-1 to TRBJ2-1; 10 bases agree with TRBD2. The CDR3 contains 18 residues. Germline CDR1 is SGHRS and CDR2 is YFSETQ. V trimming: 4 bases; J trimming: 6 bases; junction bases outside the gene matches: 16. The chain's CDR3 is CASSPPERGGSGINEQFF. In DNA form, the CDR3 reads TGCGCCAGCAGCCCGCCTGAGCGGGGGGGCTCTGGGATCAATGAGCAGTTCTTC.

This clone occurred a few times. The chain carries TRBV10-2 and TRBJ1-1; D is uncertain. The germline V gene encodes CDR1 WSHSY and CDR2 SAAADI. This CDR3 comprises 13 residues. The ends were cut back, 5 bases at V and 2 bases at J, with 9 bases in the middle. The CDR3 DNA sequence: TGCGCCAGCAGTTCCAGGTATAACACTGAAGCTTTCTTT. This translates into CASSSRYNTEAFF.

The chain employs TRBV6-5 and TRBJ2-7, with 12 nucleotides matching TRBD1. The CDR3 totals 14 residues. Germline CDR1 MNHEY, CDR2 SVGAGI. Germline trimming cut 8 bases from V and 5 bases from J; bases unmatched to any gene: 7. The CDR3, as DNA: TGTGCCAGCTCGAGGGACAGGGGGCTGGACGAGCAGTACTTC. It codes for CASSRDRGLDEQYF.

The genes are TRBV7-8 and TRBJ2-5; 11 bases align to TRBD2. CDR3 size: 15 residues. In germline, CDR1 is SGHVS, CDR2 FQNEAQ. J gave up 6 bases and V 6 bases, and 9 bases lay outside the gene matches. In nucleotides, the CDR3 is TGTGCCAGCAGGCCCCCCTCTAGCGGGAGGCAGACCCAGTACTTC. Amino acids: CASRPPSSGRQTQYF.

The V call is TRBV14, the J call TRBJ2-5; possibly TRBD1 for D (6 bases). Per the germline V gene, CDR1 is SGHDN and CDR2 is FVKESK. This CDR3 is built from 15 residues. V dropped 2 bases and J dropped 5 bases, with 15 bases sitting between them. CDR3 protein: CASSQLQGLSETQYF. The DNA for the CDR3 is TGTGCCAGCAGCCAATTACAGGGTTTATCGGAGACCCAGTACTTC.

The chain uses TRBV5-1 and TRBJ2-1; 7 nucleotides match TRBD2. Per the germline V gene, CDR1 is SGHRS and CDR2 is YFSETQ. CDR3 size: 13 residues. The J segment lost 9 bases and the V segment lost 5 bases, leaving 8 bases of the junction unmatched. CDR3 amino acids: CASSKGGEGEQFF. The CDR3 DNA reads as TGCGCCAGCAGTAAGGGCGGGGAGGGTGAGCAGTTCTTC.